This T cell receptor beta chain was sequenced for a study of blood T cell repertoires in COVID-19 (dated by TCRdb to between 2020 and 2021). For the study in its entirety: The collaborator samples originated in the United States, Italy and Spain and spanned the acute and convalescent phases of COVID-19. Where available, HLA class I and class II types were taken from metadata supplied by the sample provider and were not determined by assay-based typing. A freely available public database, intended as a resource for researchers studying the immune response to SARS-CoV-2, is where the repertoires were released. The dataset comprised deeply sampled blood TCRbeta repertoires from subjects exposed to, actively infected with, or recovered from COVID-19. The prospective study material was composed of cDNA or gDNA derived from T cells, B-cell-depleted T cells, or PBMCs. Sample metadata almost always included a de-identified subject ID, COVID-19 status, age in years and sex. The samples were drawn from two sources: the first 160 participants of the ongoing ImmuneRACE study, and 1,000 to 1,500 subjects contributed by 6 global collaborators. Here is what the overall study found, with its caveats: The amount of clinical and demographic metadata varied by source and participant and was provided uncurated.

A word on this clone: The target of this receptor is not known. Qualities for individual bases were not recorded, and no much larger clone is one base off.

The collaborating institutions used their own protocols to collect whole blood in K2EDTA tubes. For TCRbeta analysis, collaborator samples were shipped as frozen whole blood, as isolated PBMCs, or as DNA extracted from either sample type. CDR1 and CDR2, per the germline V gene (reference sequence), are DFQATT and SNEGSKA. The CDR3 starts with the cysteine, ends with the phenylalanine, and has 15 residues. Only the CDR3 DNA stays, 45 bases, in frame from base 1. At the junction V is shortened by 3 bases and J by 5 bases; bases outside the gene matches: 6. TCRbeta CDR3 regions were amplified from genomic DNA by means of the immunoSEQ Assay, a bias-controlled multiplex PCR. The study's processing was this. The number of nucleated cells in each sample was estimated by amplification of reference gene primers within the assay. To quantify the absolute abundance of each unique TCRbeta CDR3 rearrangement, sequence reads were collapsed and filtered. For each sample, productive Simpson clonality was calculated as the square root of Simpson's diversity index over productive rearrangements. In TCRdb, the immuneACCESS table is reduced to in-frame sequences with V and J assigned. These tables do not hold every clone; where another copy was compared, an unresolved V gene accounts for under half, and the others remain unexplained. That table furnishes V, J and clone size, whereas the DNA furnished D and trimming. Recorded for this sample are under 250,000 clones; around 87% of them occurred a single time. In total, the top ten clones hold 7.1% of the sample.

The sample taken for sequencing was peripheral blood. Recombination linked TRBV20-1 to TRBJ2-1; 11 central nucleotides agree with TRBD2. The sequence came from a woman between 65 and 79 years old with active or convalescent COVID-19. The CDR3 in this case is CSASRGSGGDNEQFF. The nucleotide sequence reads as follows: TGCAGTGCTAGTAGGGGTAGCGGGGGGGACAATGAGCAGTTCTTC.